This T cell receptor beta chain was captured in a study of post-analysis software for immune sequencing data. The overall study: Disease trajectories encompassed relapsing-remitting, secondary progressive and progressive-relapsing multiple sclerosis. Notes on the study in general: Comparison of patients with controls showed five TRBV segments more frequent in patients, TRBV5-6, TRBV5-1 and TRBV20-1 among them. F-measure co-clustering was strong for batch-matched samples. Multiple sclerosis patients showed significantly lower normalized Chao1 diversity than controls did.

Unique molecular identifiers were built into the TCR beta cDNA libraries. MiXCR was run by TCRdb on the PCR reads, yielding one entry per CDR3 protein. The sample lists fewer than 850,000 distinct CDR3 sequences, more than 45% seen once, with roughly 5% in the top ten. On this clonotype itself: Its antigen is not identified.

Per germline, CDR1 DFQATT and CDR2 SNEGSKA (reference sequence). The CDR3 is 11 residues long. The V and J genes are TRBV20-1 and TRBJ2-5, with D hard to call. Matching the DNA end better, TRBJ2-7 makes the J call doubtful. This sequence originates from a girl between 5 and 17 years old with multiple sclerosis. The sample was blood. The CDR3 loop reads CSARRAYEQYF. The DNA of the CDR3 is TGCAGTGCTAGGAGAGCCTACGAGCAGTACTTC.